These 15 T cell receptor beta chains originate from one sample sequenced in a study of T-cell memory formation after mild COVID-19. Via MiXCR, TCRdb re-called the 5' RACE reads, giving one row per CDR3 protein. The profile shows 380,000 or so distinct CDR3 sequences, roughly an eighth of them singletons. Material for sequencing was PBMCs or a T cell subset sorted from them (not recorded which). These TCRs come from a man aged 18 to 35 who had mild COVID-19 (a few samples of this study predate the infection). Cell type and time point are not known.

The gene calls are TRBV6-6 and TRBJ2-7, with a weak D call TRBD1 (6 bases). CDR1 and CDR2 from the germline V gene are MNHNY and SVGAGI (reference sequence). The CDR3 covers 12 residues. The V end lost 6 bases, the J end lost 5 bases, and 11 bases lay between the germline ends. CDR3 in DNA: TGTGCCAGCAGCTCAGGGGTCCACGAGCAGTACTTC. This sequence encodes CASSSGVHEQYF.

This clonotype was found a few times. The V call is TRBV11-2, the J call TRBJ1-2, with 9 bases identical to TRBD1. This CDR3 is built from 15 residues. Germline loops: CDR1 SGHAT, CDR2 FQNNGV. V lost 5 bases, J lost 5 bases, and 9 bases stayed unmatched. This chain's CDR3 is CASSQPGQGYYGYTF. The CDR3 DNA follows: TGTGCCAGCAGCCAACCGGGACAGGGTTATTATGGCTACACCTTC.

The genes are TRBV10-3 and TRBJ1-2, with D possibly TRBD1 on 5 matching bases. Germline V lookup: CDR1 ENHRY, CDR2 SYGVKD. CDR3 length: 14 amino acids. Trimming took 0 bases from V and 6 from J, leaving 11 bases between them. The CDR3 spells CAISESVQAHGYTF. CDR3 coding DNA: TGTGCCATCAGTGAGTCGGTACAGGCTCATGGCTACACCTTC.

The gene calls are TRBV20-1 and TRBJ1-6, with a possible D match to TRBD1 (6 bases). CDR1 and CDR2 from the germline V gene are DFQATT and SNEGSKA (reference sequence). The CDR3 covers 13 residues. V lost 3 bases and J lost 10, with 13 bases in between. The CDR3 nucleotides are TGCAGTGCTAGTACAGGGCCAAAATCACCCCTCCACTTT. This gives the protein CSASTGPKSPLHF.

Many counts were recorded for this clonotype. This sequence joins TRBV10-3 and TRBJ2-5; possible D gene TRBD2, 6 bases. Germline CDR1 is ENHRY and CDR2 is SYGVKD. CDR3 length equals 13 residues. Trimming pared 8 bases from V and 2 bases from J, leaving 12 bases between. The CDR3 here is CAISETRQETQYF. As DNA, the CDR3 is TGTGCCATCTCTGAGACTAGACAAGAGACCCAGTACTTC.

The rearrangement uses TRBV5-1 and TRBJ2-3; D is possibly TRBD1 or TRBD2 (5 bases each). Germline assignment: CDR1 SGHRS and CDR2 YFSETQ. The CDR3 extends over 14 amino acids. The germline V and J ends were trimmed by 7 bases and 2 bases, with 14 bases remaining between them. CDR3 sequence reads: CASLPGPDTDTQYF. In DNA, the CDR3 is TGCGCCAGCCTTCCGGGACCTGACACAGATACGCAGTATTTT.

This clonotype was observed a handful of times. V usage is TRBV7-8 and J usage is TRBJ2-7, with TRBD1 identical over 8 bases. V was clipped by 4 bases and J by 3 bases; unmatched bases: 11. This CDR3 is built from 16 residues. CDR1 and CDR2 from the germline V gene are SGHVS and FQNEAQ. The CDR3: CASSSRTGWRGYEQYV. The DNA for the CDR3 is TGTGCCAGCAGCTCCAGGACAGGGTGGAGGGGCTACGAGCAGTACGTC.

There are a few counts of this clonotype. The rearrangement uses TRBV5-1 and TRBJ1-4; the D gene is possibly TRBD1 (6 bases). V gave up 0 bases and J gave up 8 bases, with 14 bases separating them. The germline gives CDR1 SGHRS, CDR2 YFSETQ. CDR3 length equals 15 residues. This CDR3 is CASSLAMGAREKLFF. CDR3 nucleotides: TGCGCCAGCAGCTTGGCCATGGGGGCGAGGGAAAAACTGTTTTTT.

The CDR3 DNA reads as TGTGCCAGAAGCCACAGGGACCAGCCCCAGCATTTT. Translating it yields CARSHRDQPQHF. V and J are TRBV7-8 and TRBJ1-5; D is perhaps TRBD1 (6 bases). Germline V lookup: CDR1 SGHVS, CDR2 FQNEAQ. V shed 9 bases and J shed 7 bases, with 13 bases lying between them. This CDR3 region has 12 residues.

This clonotype has only a few counts. This chain joins TRBV6-5 and TRBJ2-2; D may correspond to TRBD1 or TRBD2 (6 bases each). V lost 3 bases and J 8 bases, leaving 16 bases between the germline ends. This CDR3 contains 15 residues. Germline CDR1 is MNHEY and CDR2 is SVGAGI. For the CDR3, the DNA is TGTGCCAGCAGTTATCGTGGCCAGGGGACTGGGGAGCTGTTTTTT. Its protein product is CASSYRGQGTGELFF.

This clonotype came up many times. The chain uses TRBV7-2 and TRBJ1-1, with D unresolved. V lost 5 bases, J lost 7 bases, and 14 bases lay in between. Germline V gene sequence: CDR1 SGHTA, CDR2 FQGNSA. The length of the CDR3 is 13 residues. The CDR3 is CASSLPMFGEAFF. In nucleotides, the CDR3 is TGTGCCAGCAGCCTCCCCATGTTCGGTGAAGCTTTCTTT.

The V call is TRBV4-3, the J call TRBJ2-3; a weak D match, TRBD1 (6 bases). CDR3 length: 14 amino acids. Trimming stripped 2 bases from V and 6 bases from J, with 12 bases between. CDR1 and CDR2 (germline): LGHNA, YSLEER. Here the CDR3 reads CASSQLRGGDTQYF. CDR3 DNA: TGCGCCAGCAGCCAACTCAGGGGTGGGGATACGCAGTATTTT.

This clonotype has just a few counts. The chain has TRBV11-2 and TRBJ2-2; no clear D. The CDR3 spans 13 residues. V lost 4 bases and J 6 bases, leaving 9 bases between the germline ends. Per germline, CDR1 SGHAT and CDR2 FQNNGV. Here the CDR3 DNA reads TGTGCCAGCAGCTCAGGCCCCGCCGGGGAGCTGTTTTTT. This encodes CASSSGPAGELFF.

This clonotype was counted ten times or more. This sequence joins TRBV12-3 or TRBV12-4 and TRBJ2-7, with D hard to call. V dropped 6 bases and J dropped 4 bases, with 10 bases sitting between them. The CDR3 is 12 amino acids. The CDR3, as DNA: TGTGCCAGCAGCTTACAGAGTTACGAGCAGTACTTC. Its translation: CASSLQSYEQYF.

This clonotype was recorded a few times. This chain connects TRBV4-3 to TRBJ2-4; D is perhaps TRBD2 (5 bases). CDR1 is LGHNA, CDR2 YSLEER, per germline. V lost 3 bases and J 7 bases, leaving 13 bases between the germline ends. This CDR3 has 14 residues. The CDR3: CASSQSGSPNIQYF. CDR3 bases: TGCGCCAGCAGCCAGTCGGGGTCTCCCAACATTCAGTACTTC.